This paragraph reports one TCR beta chain. Which antigen it targets is not known. It has no much larger one-base neighbor in the sample; base qualities were not kept. The data stem from a study of blood T cells in healthy people across ages (dated by TCRdb to between 2015 and 2017). With regard to the full study: In model experiments, template switching captured roughly one uniquely barcoded TCR beta cDNA molecule for every two T cells. Using the same blood draw, the study looked at two additional independent replicas of 1 million unique cDNA reads for two donors, one aged 18 to 30 and the other aged 80 or older. Donors of different ages were randomly distributed across sequencing lanes to avoid experimental bias. Donors were grouped into four age groups: young (average about 15 years), middle-aged (about 40), aged (approximately 67) and long-lived (approximately 82). To track age-related changes in TCR beta repertoire diversity, the study relied on deep sequencing normalized with unique cDNA molecular identifiers. The full study reports these points: The long-lived group showed more naive CD4+ T cells, fewer expanded clones and increased TCR diversity than the aged group, suggesting age selection. Observed TCR beta diversity correlated strongly with the percentage of naive T cells measured by flow cytometry. Because donor CMV infection status was unknown, age-related changes in expanded clonotypes were potentially confounded. As age increased, observed TCR beta diversity per million T cells dropped in a roughly linear way, and a significant reduction was already evident by age about 40. Because profiling used bulk unsorted PBMCs, naive and antigen-experienced compartments could not be compared conclusively. Estimates of total diversity based on one million sequenced T cells were considered lower bounds and underestimates.

The library was prepared using 5' RACE. Sequenced using an Illumina HiSeq 2500. A second PCR of roughly 6 to 12 cycles was performed with a sample-barcoded 5' primer and a J-beta primer mix. A unique molecular identifier was introduced onto each TCR beta cDNA molecule by a template-switch 5' adaptor carrying 12 random nucleotides. Each sample yielded at least 3 million CDR3-containing paired-end reads. All of the RNA was converted into first-strand cDNA using the Mint cDNA synthesis kit, with a TRBC-specific oligonucleotide serving as the primer. After uracil-DNA glycosylase treatment, a first 18-cycle PCR used universal primers M1SS and BC2_uni_R on all cDNA. The original methods were these. Normalization of each sample was performed by random selection of 1 million high-quality reads, each carrying a distinct molecular identifier. Reads with shared molecular identifiers were discarded instead of being binned into consensus sequences. MiTCR, with a Q25 quality threshold and the strictest error-elimination algorithm, was used for CDR3 identification, clonotype clustering and error correction. A nonparametric unseen species model with Euler transformation was used to estimate lower-bound total TCR beta diversity. TCRdb handled the public reads itself, with Q25 trimming in fastp and clone calling in MiXCR, and kept productive beta chains. CDR3 protein duplicates are merged, each entry listing the most common genes and DNA. In this record, the V and J calls reflect TCRdb's handling and not the investigators' own analysis. This sample has about 1,600,000 distinct CDR3 sequences in its table, and approximately 42% of those were observed once. The biggest ten clones account for approximately 7.9% of the sample.

Donors were a few dozen systemically healthy Caucasian individuals from Russia aged roughly 6 to 90 years. Approximately 9.7 milliliters of peripheral blood were drawn from each donor into EDTA-treated Vacutainer tubes. Ficoll-Paque density-gradient centrifugation was used to isolate PBMCs, with at least 6 million obtained per sample. Total RNA, at least 6 micrograms per sample, was extracted from PBMCs with Trizol reagent. For every donor, flow cytometry on a PBMC aliquot measured the percentage of naive CD45RAhigh/CD27high T cells. Reading from cysteine to phenylalanine, the CDR3 counts 16 amino acids. Just the 48-base CDR3 DNA is kept, in frame starting at base 1.

The receptor was isolated from a woman between 18 and 29 years old in good health. The source material was blood. This chain is built from TRBV21-1 and TRBJ2-7; TRBD2, the D gene given by the table, was not confirmed from the DNA. TRBV21-1 is a pseudogene segment. The nucleotide sequence reads TGTGCCAGCAGCAAATGGGAGGGAAATAGTTCCTACGAGCAGTACTTC. Its protein reads: CASSKWEGNSSYEQYF.